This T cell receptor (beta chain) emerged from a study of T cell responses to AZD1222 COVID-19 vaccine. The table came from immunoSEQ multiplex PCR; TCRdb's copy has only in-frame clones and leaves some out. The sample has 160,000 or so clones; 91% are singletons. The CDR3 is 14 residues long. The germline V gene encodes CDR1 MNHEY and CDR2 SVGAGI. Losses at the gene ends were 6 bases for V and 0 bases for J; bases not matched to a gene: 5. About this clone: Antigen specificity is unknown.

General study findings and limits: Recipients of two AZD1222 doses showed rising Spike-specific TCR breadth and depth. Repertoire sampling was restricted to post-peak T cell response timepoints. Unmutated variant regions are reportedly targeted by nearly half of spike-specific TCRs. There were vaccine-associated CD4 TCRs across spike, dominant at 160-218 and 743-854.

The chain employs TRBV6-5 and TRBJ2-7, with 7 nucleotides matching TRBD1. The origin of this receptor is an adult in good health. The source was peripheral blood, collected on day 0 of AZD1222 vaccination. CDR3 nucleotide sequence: TGTGCCAGCAGGCAGGGGGTACCCTCCTACGAGCAGTACTTC. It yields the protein CASRQGVPSYEQYF.